Listed here are 17 T cell receptor beta chains from one sample, sequenced in a study of memory CD4+ T cells and cytomegalovirus serostatus. Data came from immunoSEQ multiplex PCR; TCRdb stores just in-frame clones and leaves some out. The sample includes under 55,000 clones, about 80% seen only once; the top ten take about 1.5%. The sort gate was single viable CD3+CD4+CD8-CD45RO+ cells for memory CD4+ T cells. Specimen: memory CD4+ T cells from blood. Every receptor here comes from an adult in good health and CMV-seropositive.

This clone was detected a few times. The chain carries TRBV30 and TRBJ1-5, with D perhaps matching TRBD1 (6 bases). CDR3 length equals 14 residues. Germline V gene sequence: CDR1 GTSNPN, CDR2 SVGIG (reference sequence). V lost 3 bases and J lost 4, with 13 bases in between. The CDR3 coding sequence is TGTGCCTGGAGCGGGGGGACACCTAATCAGCCCCAGCATTTT. Translating gives CAWSGGTPNQPQHF.

This chain links TRBV6-6 with TRBJ2-1; tentatively, D is TRBD2 (6 bases). The V end lost 0 bases, the J end lost 6 bases, and 9 bases lay between the germline ends. This CDR3 has 14 amino acids. Germline V gene sequence: CDR1 MNHNY, CDR2 SVGAGI (reference sequence). In DNA form, the CDR3 reads TGTGCCAGCAGTTACTCGGAGGGTAGCAATGAGCAGTTCTTC. Translating it yields CASSYSEGSNEQFF.

The rearrangement links TRBV7-2 to TRBJ2-7; 8 bases map to TRBD2. The CDR3 covers 15 residues. Germline CDR1 and CDR2: SGHTA and FQGNSA. With 1 base clipped from V and 3 bases from J, the junction kept 5 bases outside the gene matches. The CDR3 loop is CASSLGSGLDYEQYF. The CDR3 nucleotides read TGTGCCAGCAGCTTAGGTTCGGGACTAGACTACGAGCAGTACTTC.

This chain links TRBV2 with TRBJ1-1, with D unresolved. Deletions cut 2 bases from V and 6 bases from J, with 10 bases between. Germline V lookup: CDR1 SNHLY, CDR2 FYNNEI. This CDR3 region has 13 residues. The CDR3 spells CASSETEKAEAFF. The CDR3 bases are TGTGCCAGCAGTGAAACGGAGAAAGCTGAAGCTTTCTTT.

There are a few counts of this clone. The chain has TRBV25-1 and TRBJ2-1; TRBD2 agrees at 10 bases. This CDR3 is built from 16 residues. CDR1 and CDR2 (germline): MGHDK, SYGVNS. With V trimmed by 5 bases and J by 5 bases, 9 bases remained unmatched. The CDR3 protein is CASSPKRGLANNEQFF. The CDR3 coding sequence is TGTGCCAGCAGTCCTAAGCGGGGACTAGCGAACAATGAGCAGTTCTTC. Full variable domain (missing parts from reference TRBV25-1 and TRBJ2-1): EADIYQTPRYLVIGTGKKITLECSQTMGHDKMYWYQQDPGMELHLIHYSYGVNSTEKGDLSSESTVSRIRTEHFPLTLESARPSHTSQYLCASSPKRGLANNEQFFGPGTRLTVL.

The J gene is TRBJ2-3, the V gene TRBV4-2; tentatively, D is TRBD1 (6 bases). CDR1 is LGHNA, CDR2 YNFKEQ, per germline. This CDR3 has 16 residues. With 1 base removed from V and 3 bases from J, the gap between germline ends came to 14 bases. CDR3 protein: CASSQGTAVSTDTQYF. Written as DNA, the CDR3 is TGTGCCAGCAGCCAAGGGACAGCGGTGTCGACAGATACGCAGTATTTT.

The V and J genes are TRBV7-2 and TRBJ2-3; D not certain. Trimming took off 5 bases at V and 2 bases at J, with 5 bases between the two ends. This CDR3 has 12 residues. CDR1 and CDR2 from the germline V gene are SGHTA and FQGNSA. The CDR3 DNA reads TGTGCCAGCAGCCTATTCACAGATACGCAGTATTTT. Translation: CASSLFTDTQYF.

The genes are TRBV7-9 and TRBJ2-5; weak D call: TRBD2 (5 bases). The ends were cut back, 4 bases at V and 0 bases at J, with 9 bases in the middle. CDR3 length equals 14 residues. Per germline, CDR1 SEHNR and CDR2 FQNEAQ (reference sequence). CDR3 sequence reads: CASSSIAYQETQYF. CDR3 nucleotides: TGTGCCAGCAGCTCCATAGCGTACCAAGAGACCCAGTACTTC.

DNA for the CDR3: TGTGCCAGCAGCTTAAGGGGGGGACAGGGCGGCACTGAAGCTTTCTTT. It encodes CASSLRGGQGGTEAFF. The chain has TRBV7-3 and TRBJ1-1; 9 positions match TRBD1. J was trimmed by 4 bases and V by 1 base; bases with no gene match: 7. Germline CDR1 SGHTA, CDR2 FQGTGA. The CDR3 sequence is 16 residues long.

The rearrangement uses TRBV6-6 and TRBJ1-6; D call uncertain. V lost 2 bases and J 6 bases, leaving 8 bases between the germline ends. This CDR3 is built from 14 residues. Germline loops: CDR1 MNHNY, CDR2 SVGAGI (reference sequence). CDR3 sequence: CASSYVAGNSPLHF. For the CDR3, the DNA is TGTGCCAGCAGTTACGTTGCGGGTAATTCACCCCTCCACTTT.

This chain joins TRBV5-6 and TRBJ1-2; 7 bases are shared with TRBD1. The CDR3 runs 15 residues. Germline V gene lookup returns CDR1 SGHDT and CDR2 YYEEEE. Trimming took 4 bases from V and 3 from J; bases not matched to a gene: 9. Written as DNA, the CDR3 is TGTGCCAGCAGCGGCTTCTTGACAGGGTACTATGGCTACACCTTC. Its translation is CASSGFLTGYYGYTF. Supplemented by reference TRBV5-6 and TRBJ1-2, the full variable domain reads DAGVTQSPTHLIKTRGQQVTLRCSPKSGHDTVSWYQQALGQGPQFIFQYYEEEERQRGNFPDRFSGHQFPNYSSELNVNALLLGDSALYLCASSGFLTGYYGYTFGSGTRLTVV.

About this clone: The identical CDR3 is also encoded by other nucleotide sequences in the sample. The chain has TRBV6-1 and TRBJ1-1; 10 bases are a match to TRBD1. CDR3 length: 14 residues. CDR1 is MNHNS and CDR2 is SASEGT in the germline V gene. Trimming cost V 7 bases and J 1 base; bases outside gene matches: 3. CDR3 residues: CASIRDRGNTEAFF. The CDR3 DNA reads as TGTGCCAGCATAAGGGACAGGGGGAACACTGAAGCTTTCTTT.

The chain uses TRBV2 and TRBJ2-2; D gene uncertain. CDR3 length equals 13 residues. From germline, CDR1 is SNHLY and CDR2 FYNNEI. V lost 6 bases and J lost 1, with 6 bases in between. The CDR3 reads CASRSRNTGELFF. The CDR3, as DNA: TGTGCCAGCAGATCTCGGAACACCGGGGAGCTGTTTTTT.

The chain couples TRBV5-1 to TRBJ2-7; D gene ambiguous. The CDR3 is made up of 17 amino acids. V dropped 1 base and J dropped 0 bases, with 17 bases sitting between them. The germline CDR1 and CDR2 sequences are SGHRS and YFSETQ. The CDR3 reads CASSLTVLGSSSYEQYF. The CDR3, as DNA: TGCGCCAGCAGCTTGACAGTATTGGGATCTAGCTCCTACGAGCAGTACTTC. Variable domain in full (rest from reference TRBV5-1 and TRBJ2-7): KAGVTQTPRYLIKTRGQQVTLSCSPISGHRSVSWYQQTPGQGLQFLFEYFSETQRNKGNFPGRFSGRQFSNSRSEMNVSTLELGDSALYLCASSLTVLGSSSYEQYFGPGTRLTVT.

This clone was counted a few times. The sample carries other DNA sequences with the same CDR3. The V gene is TRBV28, the J gene TRBJ1-1; 9 bases agree with TRBD1. The CDR3 loop spans 13 amino acids. The junction had 3 bases not matched to a gene; V was cut back by 5 bases and J by 5 bases. CDR1 MDHEN and CDR2 SYDVKM come from the germline V gene. The DNA for the CDR3 is TGTGCCAGCAGTAGGGACAGGGTAACTGAAGCTTTCTTT. Translated, it gives CASSRDRVTEAFF.

Written as DNA, the CDR3 is TGTGCCAGCAGCAGACTACCTGGGACAGCATCCTACGAGCAGTACTTC. Protein sequence: CASSRLPGTASYEQYF. The V gene is TRBV7-8, the J gene TRBJ2-7; 7 nucleotides line up with TRBD1. Germline V lookup: CDR1 SGHVS, CDR2 FQNEAQ. The CDR3 length is 16 residues. The junction had 11 bases not matched to a gene; V was cut back by 5 bases and J by 1 base.

This chain joins TRBV5-1 and TRBJ1-4; 10 bases align to TRBD1. CDR1 SGHRS and CDR2 YFSETQ come from the germline V gene. The CDR3 runs 15 residues. After removal of 4 bases from V and 6 bases from J, the junction contained 6 bases not matched to a gene. DNA for the CDR3: TGCGCCAGCAGCCCGACAGGGGGCTCGCATGAAAAACTGTTTTTT. Its translation: CASSPTGGSHEKLFF.